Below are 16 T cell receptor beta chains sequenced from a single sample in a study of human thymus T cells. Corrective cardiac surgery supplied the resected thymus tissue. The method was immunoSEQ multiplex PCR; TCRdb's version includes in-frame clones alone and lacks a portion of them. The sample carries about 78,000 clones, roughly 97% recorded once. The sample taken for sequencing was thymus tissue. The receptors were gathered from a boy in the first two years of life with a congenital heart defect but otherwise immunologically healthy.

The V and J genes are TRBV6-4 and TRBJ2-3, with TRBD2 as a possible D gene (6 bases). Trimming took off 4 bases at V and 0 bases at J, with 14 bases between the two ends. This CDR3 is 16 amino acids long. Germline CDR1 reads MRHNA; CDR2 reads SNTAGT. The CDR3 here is CASSVRSGQSTDTQYF. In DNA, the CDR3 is TGTGCCAGCAGTGTACGTAGCGGCCAGAGCACAGATACGCAGTATTTT.

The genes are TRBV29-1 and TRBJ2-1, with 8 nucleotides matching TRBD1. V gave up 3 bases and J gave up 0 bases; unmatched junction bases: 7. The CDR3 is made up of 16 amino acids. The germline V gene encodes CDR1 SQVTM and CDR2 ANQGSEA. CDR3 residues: CSVEARGRGSYNEQFF. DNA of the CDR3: TGCAGCGTTGAGGCCAGGGGGCGAGGCTCCTACAATGAGCAGTTCTTC.

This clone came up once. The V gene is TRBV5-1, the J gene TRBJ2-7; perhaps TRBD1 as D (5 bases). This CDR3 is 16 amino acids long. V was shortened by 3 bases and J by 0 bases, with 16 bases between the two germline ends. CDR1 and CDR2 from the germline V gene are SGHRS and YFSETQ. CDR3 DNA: TGCGCCAGCAGCTCCTGGTCTGGCAGGGCCTCCTACGAGCAGTACTTC. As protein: CASSSWSGRASYEQYF.

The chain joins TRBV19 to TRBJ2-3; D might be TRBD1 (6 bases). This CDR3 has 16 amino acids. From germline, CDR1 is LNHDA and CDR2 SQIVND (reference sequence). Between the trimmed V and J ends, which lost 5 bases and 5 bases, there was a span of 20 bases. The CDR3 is CASSFRTSGVGDTQYF. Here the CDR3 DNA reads TGTGCCAGTAGTTTTCGGACATCAGGGGTAGGAGATACGCAGTATTTT.

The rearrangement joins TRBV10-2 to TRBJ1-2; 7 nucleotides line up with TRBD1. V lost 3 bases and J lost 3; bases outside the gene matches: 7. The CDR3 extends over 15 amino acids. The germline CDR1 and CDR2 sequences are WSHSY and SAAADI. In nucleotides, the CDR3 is TGCGCCAGCAGTGACCCCGACAGGGTGGACTATGGCTACACCTTC. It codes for CASSDPDRVDYGYTF.

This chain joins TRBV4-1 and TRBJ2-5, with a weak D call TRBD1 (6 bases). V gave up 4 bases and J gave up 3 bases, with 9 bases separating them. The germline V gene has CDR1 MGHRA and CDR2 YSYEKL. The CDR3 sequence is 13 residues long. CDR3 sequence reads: CASSPGAEETQYF. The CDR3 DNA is TGCGCCAGCAGCCCAGGGGCAGAAGAGACCCAGTACTTC.

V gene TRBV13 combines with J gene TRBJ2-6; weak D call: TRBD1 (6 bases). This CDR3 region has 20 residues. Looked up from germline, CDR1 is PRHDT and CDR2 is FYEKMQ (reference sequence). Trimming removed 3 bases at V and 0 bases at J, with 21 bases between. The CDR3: CASSFGQTPFGCSGANVLTF. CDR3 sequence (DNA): TGTGCCAGCAGCTTCGGACAGACCCCATTCGGGTGCTCTGGGGCCAACGTCCTGACTTTC.

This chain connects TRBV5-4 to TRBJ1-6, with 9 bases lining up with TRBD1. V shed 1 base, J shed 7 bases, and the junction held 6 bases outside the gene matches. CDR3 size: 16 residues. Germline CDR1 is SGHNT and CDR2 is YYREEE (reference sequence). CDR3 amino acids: CASSLINRGLNSPLHF. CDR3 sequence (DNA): TGTGCCAGCAGCTTGATTAACAGGGGGCTCAATTCACCCCTCCACTTT.

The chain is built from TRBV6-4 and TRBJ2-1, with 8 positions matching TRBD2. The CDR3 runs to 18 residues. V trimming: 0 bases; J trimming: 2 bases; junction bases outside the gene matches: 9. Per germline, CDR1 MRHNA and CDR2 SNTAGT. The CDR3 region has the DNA TGTGCCAGCAGTGACTCCCACTTAGCGGGACTCGCCTACAATGAGCAGTTCTTC. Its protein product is CASSDSHLAGLAYNEQFF.

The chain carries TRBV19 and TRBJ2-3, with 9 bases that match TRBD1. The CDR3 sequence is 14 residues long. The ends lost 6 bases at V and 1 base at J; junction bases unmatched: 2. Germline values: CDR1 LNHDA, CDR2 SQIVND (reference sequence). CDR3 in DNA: TGTGCCAGTAGACGGACAGGGGGCACAGATACGCAGTATTTT. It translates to CASRRTGGTDTQYF.

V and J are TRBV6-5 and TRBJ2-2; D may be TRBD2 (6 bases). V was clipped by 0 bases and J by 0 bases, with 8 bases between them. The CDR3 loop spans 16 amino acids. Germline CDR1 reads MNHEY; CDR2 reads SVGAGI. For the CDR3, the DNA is TGTGCCAGCAGTTACTCAGGCGGGGCGAACACCGGGGAGCTGTTTTTT. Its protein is CASSYSGGANTGELFF.

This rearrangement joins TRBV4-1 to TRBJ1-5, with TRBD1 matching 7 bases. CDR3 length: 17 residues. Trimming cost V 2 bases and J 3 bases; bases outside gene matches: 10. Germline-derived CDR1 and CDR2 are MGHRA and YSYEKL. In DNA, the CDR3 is TGCGCCAGCAGCCAAAGATTTACCGGGACAGACAATCAGCCCCAGCATTTT. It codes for CASSQRFTGTDNQPQHF.

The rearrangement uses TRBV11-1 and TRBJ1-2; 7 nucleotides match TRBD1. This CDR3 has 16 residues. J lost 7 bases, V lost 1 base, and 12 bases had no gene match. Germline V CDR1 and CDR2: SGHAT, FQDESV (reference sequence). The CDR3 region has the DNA TGTGCCAGCAGCTTAGACGGTCGGACACACAGGGGTGGCTACACCTTC. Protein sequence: CASSLDGRTHRGGYTF. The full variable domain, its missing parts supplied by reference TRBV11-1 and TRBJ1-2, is EAEVAQSPRYKITEKSQAVAFWCDPISGHATLYWYRQILGQGPELLVQFQDESVVDDSQLPKDRFSAERLKGVDSTLKIQPAELGDSAMYLCASSLDGRTHRGGYTFGSGTRLTVV.

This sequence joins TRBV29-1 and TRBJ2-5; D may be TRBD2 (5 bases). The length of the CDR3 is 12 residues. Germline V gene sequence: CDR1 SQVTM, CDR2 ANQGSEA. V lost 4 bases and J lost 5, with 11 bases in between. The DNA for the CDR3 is TGCAGCGTTGGAAAGGGCGGGGAGACCCAGTACTTC. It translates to CSVGKGGETQYF.

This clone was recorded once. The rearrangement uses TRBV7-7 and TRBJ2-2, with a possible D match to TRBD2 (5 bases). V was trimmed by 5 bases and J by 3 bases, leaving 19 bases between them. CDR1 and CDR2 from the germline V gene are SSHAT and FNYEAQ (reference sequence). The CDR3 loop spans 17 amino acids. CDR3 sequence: CASSPSPLYNYTGELFF. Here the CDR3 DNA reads TGTGCCAGCAGCCCTAGCCCCTTATATAACTACACCGGGGAGCTGTTTTTT.

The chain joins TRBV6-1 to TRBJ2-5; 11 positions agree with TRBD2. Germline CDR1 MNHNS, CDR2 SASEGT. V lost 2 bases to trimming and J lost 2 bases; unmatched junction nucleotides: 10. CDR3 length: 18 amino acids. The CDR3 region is CASSEFVAGGLRQETQYF. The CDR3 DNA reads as TGTGCCAGCAGTGAATTCGTAGCGGGAGGGCTCCGGCAAGAGACCCAGTACTTC.